This T cell receptor (beta chain) was identified during a study of cytotoxic CD8 clonotypes in ibrutinib-treated CLL. Study-wide results and limits: Baseline values of clonality outstripped age-matched healthy donors and followed circulating CD8+ T-cell counts. Clonotypes that were public were uncommon, and they contracted or stayed stable on treatment. A rise in clonality was seen at ibrutinib response, and a fall back toward baseline was seen at progression.

Trimming removed 5 bases from V and 4 bases from J; junction bases left unmatched: 10. This CDR3 is built from 16 residues. Germline V CDR1 and CDR2: MDHEN, SYDVKM. A word on this clone: Its specificity is unknown.

Sequencing was designed to attain a depth spanning 1 in 200,000 to 1 in 1 million T cells. Repertoires were generated with immunoSEQ multiplex PCR, while TCRdb's copy carries only in-frame clones and drops some. The table lists around 330,000 clones, roughly two thirds of them singletons. The clonotype originates from a human donor with chronic lymphocytic leukemia. The chain has TRBV28 and TRBJ1-2; 10 nucleotides line up with TRBD1. This specimen consisted of PBMCs, obtained after 36 months of ibrutinib treatment. CDR3 amino acids: CASSRARDRGPYGYTF. CDR3 sequence (DNA): TGTGCCAGCAGTCGGGCCCGGGACAGGGGCCCCTATGGCTACACCTTC.